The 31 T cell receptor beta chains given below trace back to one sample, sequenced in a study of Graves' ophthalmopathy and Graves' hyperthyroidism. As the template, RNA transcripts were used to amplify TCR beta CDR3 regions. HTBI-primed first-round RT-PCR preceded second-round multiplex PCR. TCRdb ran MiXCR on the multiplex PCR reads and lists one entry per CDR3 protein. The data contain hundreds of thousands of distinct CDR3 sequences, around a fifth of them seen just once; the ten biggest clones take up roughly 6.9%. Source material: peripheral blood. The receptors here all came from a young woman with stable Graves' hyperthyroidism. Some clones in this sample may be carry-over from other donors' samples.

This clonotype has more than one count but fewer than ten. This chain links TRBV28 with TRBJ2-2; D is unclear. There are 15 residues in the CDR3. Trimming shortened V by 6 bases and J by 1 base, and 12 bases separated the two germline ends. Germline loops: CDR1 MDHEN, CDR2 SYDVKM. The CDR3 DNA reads TGTGCCAGCAGCCCAGTTCCAGGGAACACCGGGGAGCTGTTTTTT. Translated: CASSPVPGNTGELFF.

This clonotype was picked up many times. CDR3 sequence reads: CASNRVSEPSYTF. CDR3 coding DNA: TGTGCCAGCAATCGAGTCTCCGAGCCCTCGTACACCTTC. The chain combines TRBV11-2 with TRBJ1-2; no firm D call. Germline CDR1 reads SGHAT; CDR2 reads FQNNGV. This CDR3 comprises 13 residues. Trimming shortened V by 7 bases and J by 11 bases, and 20 bases separated the two germline ends.

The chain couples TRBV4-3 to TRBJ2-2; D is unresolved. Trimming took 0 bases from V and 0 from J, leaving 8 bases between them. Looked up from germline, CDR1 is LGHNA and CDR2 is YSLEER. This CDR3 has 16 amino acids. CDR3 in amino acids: CASSQDVAPNTGELFF. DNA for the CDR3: TGCGCCAGCAGCCAAGATGTAGCCCCGAACACCGGGGAGCTGTTTTTT.

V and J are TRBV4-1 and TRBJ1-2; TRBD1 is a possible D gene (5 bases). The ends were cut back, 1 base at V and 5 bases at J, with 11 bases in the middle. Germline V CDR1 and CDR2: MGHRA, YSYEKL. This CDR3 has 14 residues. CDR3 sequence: CASSQALGVYGYTF. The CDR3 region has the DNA TGCGCCAGCAGCCAAGCTCTGGGGGTGTATGGCTACACCTTC.

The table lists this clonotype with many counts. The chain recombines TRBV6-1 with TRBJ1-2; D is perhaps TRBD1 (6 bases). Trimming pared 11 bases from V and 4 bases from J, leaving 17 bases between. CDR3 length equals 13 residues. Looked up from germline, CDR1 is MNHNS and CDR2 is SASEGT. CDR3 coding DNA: TGTGCCGGTCATGTGGGGGCGGGCTATGGCTACACCTTC. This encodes CAGHVGAGYGYTF.

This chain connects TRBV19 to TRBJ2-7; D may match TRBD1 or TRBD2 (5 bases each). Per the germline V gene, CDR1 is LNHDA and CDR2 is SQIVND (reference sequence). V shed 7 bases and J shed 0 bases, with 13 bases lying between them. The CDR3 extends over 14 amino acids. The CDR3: CASKFGTDSYEQYF. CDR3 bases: TGTGCCAGTAAATTCGGGACGGACTCCTACGAGCAGTACTTC.

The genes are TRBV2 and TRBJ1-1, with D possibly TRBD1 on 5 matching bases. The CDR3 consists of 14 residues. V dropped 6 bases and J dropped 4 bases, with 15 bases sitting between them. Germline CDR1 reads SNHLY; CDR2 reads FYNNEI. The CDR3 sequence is CASRGPDWGTEAFF. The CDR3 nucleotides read TGTGCCAGCAGGGGGCCGGACTGGGGCACTGAAGCTTTCTTT.

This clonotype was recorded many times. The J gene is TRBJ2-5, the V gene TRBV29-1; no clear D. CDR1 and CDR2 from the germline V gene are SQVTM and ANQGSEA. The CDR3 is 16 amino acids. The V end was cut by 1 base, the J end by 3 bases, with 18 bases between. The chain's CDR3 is CSVEGVVTGGKETQYF. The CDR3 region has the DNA TGCAGCGTTGAAGGGGTAGTGACCGGTGGGAAAGAGACCCAGTACTTC.

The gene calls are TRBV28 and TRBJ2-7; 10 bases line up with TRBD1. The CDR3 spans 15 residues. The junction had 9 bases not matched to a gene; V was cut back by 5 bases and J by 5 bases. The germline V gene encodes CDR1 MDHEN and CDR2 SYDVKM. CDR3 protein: CASSPADRGLHEQYF. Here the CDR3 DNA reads TGTGCCAGCAGTCCCGCAGACAGGGGGCTTCACGAGCAGTACTTC.

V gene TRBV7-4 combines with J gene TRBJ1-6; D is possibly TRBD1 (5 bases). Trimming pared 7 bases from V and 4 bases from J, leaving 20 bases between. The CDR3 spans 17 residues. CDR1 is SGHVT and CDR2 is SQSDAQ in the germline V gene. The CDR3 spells CASTPLEGPRYNSPLHF. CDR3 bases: TGTGCCAGCACCCCCCTGGAGGGGCCGCGTTATAATTCACCCCTCCACTTT.

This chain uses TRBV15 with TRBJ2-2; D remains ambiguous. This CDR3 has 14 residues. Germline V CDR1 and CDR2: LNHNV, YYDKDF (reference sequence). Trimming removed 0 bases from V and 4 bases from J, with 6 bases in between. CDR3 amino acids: CATSRDRVTGELFF. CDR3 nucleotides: TGTGCCACCAGCAGAGATCGGGTCACCGGGGAGCTGTTTTTT.

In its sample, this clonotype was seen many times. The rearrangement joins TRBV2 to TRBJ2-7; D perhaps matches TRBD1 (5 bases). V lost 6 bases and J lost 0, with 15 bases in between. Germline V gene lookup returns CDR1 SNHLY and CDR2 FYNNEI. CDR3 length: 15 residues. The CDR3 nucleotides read TGTGCCAGCAGAGCTGAAAGGGGCCTCTCCTACGAGCAGTACTTC. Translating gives CASRAERGLSYEQYF.

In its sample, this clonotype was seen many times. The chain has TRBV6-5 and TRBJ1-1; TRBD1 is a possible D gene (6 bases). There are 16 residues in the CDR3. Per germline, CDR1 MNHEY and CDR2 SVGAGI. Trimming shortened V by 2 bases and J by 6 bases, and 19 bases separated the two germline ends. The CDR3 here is CASSYRGGAVEAEAFF. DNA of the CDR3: TGTGCCAGCAGTTACCGGGGGGGCGCAGTTGAAGCTGAAGCTTTCTTT.

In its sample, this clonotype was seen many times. The CDR3 loop reads CSARDLGQGMDTEAFF. As DNA, the CDR3 is TGCAGTGCTAGAGATTTGGGACAGGGAATGGACACTGAAGCTTTCTTT. The chain recombines TRBV20-1 with TRBJ1-1; the match to TRBD1 covers 9 bases. The CDR3 runs to 16 residues. V shed 0 bases and J 3 bases; nucleotides not matched to a gene: 8. CDR1 DFQATT and CDR2 SNEGSKA come from the germline V gene (reference sequence).

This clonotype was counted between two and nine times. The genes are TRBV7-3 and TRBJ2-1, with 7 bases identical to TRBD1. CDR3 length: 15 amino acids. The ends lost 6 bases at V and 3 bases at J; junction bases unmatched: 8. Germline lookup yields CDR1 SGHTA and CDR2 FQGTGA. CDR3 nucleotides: TGTGCCAGCAGTCTTGACAGGGTAGGCTACAATGAGCAGTTCTTC. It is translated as CASSLDRVGYNEQFF.

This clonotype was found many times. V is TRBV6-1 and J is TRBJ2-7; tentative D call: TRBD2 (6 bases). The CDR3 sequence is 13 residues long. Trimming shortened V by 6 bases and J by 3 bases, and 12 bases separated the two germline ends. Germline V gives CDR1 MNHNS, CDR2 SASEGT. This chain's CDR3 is CASSRRGYYEQYF. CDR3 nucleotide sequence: TGTGCCAGCAGCCGTCGGGGGTACTACGAGCAGTACTTC.

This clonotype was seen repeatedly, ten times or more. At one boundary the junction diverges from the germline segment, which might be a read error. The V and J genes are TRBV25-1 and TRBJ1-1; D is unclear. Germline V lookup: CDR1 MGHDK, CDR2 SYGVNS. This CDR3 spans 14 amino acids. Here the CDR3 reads CASSPKGLGTEASF. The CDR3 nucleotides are TGTGCCAGCAGTCCCAAGGGTCTGGGCACTGAAGCTTCCTTT.

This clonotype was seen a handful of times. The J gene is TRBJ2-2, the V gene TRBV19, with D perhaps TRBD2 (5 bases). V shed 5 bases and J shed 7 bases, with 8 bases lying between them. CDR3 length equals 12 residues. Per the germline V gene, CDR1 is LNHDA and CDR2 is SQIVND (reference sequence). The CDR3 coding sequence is TGTGCCAGTAGTCCCGACTACGGGGAGCTGTTTTTT. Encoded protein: CASSPDYGELFF.

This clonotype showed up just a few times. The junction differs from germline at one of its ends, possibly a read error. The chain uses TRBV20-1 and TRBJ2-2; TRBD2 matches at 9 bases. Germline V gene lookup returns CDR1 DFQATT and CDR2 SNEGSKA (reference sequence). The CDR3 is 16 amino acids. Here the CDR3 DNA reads TGCAGTGCTAGGTTGGCGGGGGGGACGAACACCGGGGAGCCGTTTTTT. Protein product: CSARLAGGTNTGEPFF.

This CDR3 is CASSLDYGQPYGYTF. The CDR3 DNA reads as TGTGCCAGCAGTTTAGATTATGGCCAACCCTATGGCTACACCTTC. V and J are TRBV12-3 or TRBV12-4 and TRBJ1-2; D is ambiguous. V gave up 1 base and J gave up 4 bases, with 13 bases separating them. The CDR3 consists of 15 residues.

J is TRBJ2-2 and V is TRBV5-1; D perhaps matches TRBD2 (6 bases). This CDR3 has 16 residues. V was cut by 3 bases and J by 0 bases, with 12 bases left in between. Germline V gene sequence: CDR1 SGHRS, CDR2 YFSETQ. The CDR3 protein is CASSWGEATNTGELFF. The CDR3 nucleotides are TGCGCCAGCAGCTGGGGGGAGGCCACGAACACCGGGGAGCTGTTTTTT. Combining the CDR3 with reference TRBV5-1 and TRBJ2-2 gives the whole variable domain KAGVTQTPRYLIKTRGQQVTLSCSPISGHRSVSWYQQTPGQGLQFLFEYFSETQRNKGNFPGRFSGRQFSNSRSEMNVSTLELGDSALYLCASSWGEATNTGELFFGEGSRLTVL.

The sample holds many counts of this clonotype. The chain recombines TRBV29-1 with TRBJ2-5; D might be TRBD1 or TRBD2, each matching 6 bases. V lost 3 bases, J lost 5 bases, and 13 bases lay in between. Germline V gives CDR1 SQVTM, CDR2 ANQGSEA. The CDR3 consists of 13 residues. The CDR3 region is CSVEQGRQETQYF. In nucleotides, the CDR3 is TGCAGCGTTGAGCAGGGGAGGCAGGAGACCCAGTACTTC.

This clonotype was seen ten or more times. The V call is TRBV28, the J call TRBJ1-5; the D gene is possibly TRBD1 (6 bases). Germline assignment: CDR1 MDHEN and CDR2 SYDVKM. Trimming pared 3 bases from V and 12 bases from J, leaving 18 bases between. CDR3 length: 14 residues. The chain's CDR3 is CASSLPSDRYSQHF. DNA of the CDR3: TGTGCCAGCAGTTTGCCCTCGGACAGATACAGCCAGCATTTT.

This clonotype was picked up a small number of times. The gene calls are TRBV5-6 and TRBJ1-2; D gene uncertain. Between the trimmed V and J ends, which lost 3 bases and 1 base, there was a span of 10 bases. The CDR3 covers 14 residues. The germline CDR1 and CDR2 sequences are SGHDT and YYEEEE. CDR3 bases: TGTGCCAGCAGCTCCTTAGGGATTAACTATGGCTACACCTTC. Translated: CASSSLGINYGYTF.

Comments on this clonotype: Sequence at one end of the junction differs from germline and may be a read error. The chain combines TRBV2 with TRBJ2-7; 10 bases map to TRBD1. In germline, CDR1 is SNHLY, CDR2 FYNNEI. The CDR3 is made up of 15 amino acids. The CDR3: CASLDRGLESYDQYF. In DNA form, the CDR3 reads TGTGCCAGCCTTGACAGGGGGCTCGAATCCTACGATCAGTACTTC.

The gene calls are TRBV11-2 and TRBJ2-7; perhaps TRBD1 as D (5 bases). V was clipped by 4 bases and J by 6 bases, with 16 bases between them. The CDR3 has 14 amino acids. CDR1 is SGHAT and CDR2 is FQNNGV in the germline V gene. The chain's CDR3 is CASSYQGSWGEQYF. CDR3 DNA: TGTGCCAGCAGCTACCAGGGCTCCTGGGGCGAGCAGTACTTC. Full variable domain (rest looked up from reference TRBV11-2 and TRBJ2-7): EAGVAQSPRYKIIEKRQSVAFWCNPISGHATLYWYQQILGQGPKLLIQFQNNGVVDDSQLPKDRFSAERLKGVDSTLKIQPAKLEDSAVYLCASSYQGSWGEQYFGPGTRLTVT.

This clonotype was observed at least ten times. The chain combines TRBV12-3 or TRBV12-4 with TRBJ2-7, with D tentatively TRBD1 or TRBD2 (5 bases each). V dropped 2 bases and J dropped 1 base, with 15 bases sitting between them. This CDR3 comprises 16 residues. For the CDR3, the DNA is TGTGCCAGCAGTTTAAGTTCGCGAGGGGTTTCCTACGAGCAGTACTTC. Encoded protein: CASSLSSRGVSYEQYF.

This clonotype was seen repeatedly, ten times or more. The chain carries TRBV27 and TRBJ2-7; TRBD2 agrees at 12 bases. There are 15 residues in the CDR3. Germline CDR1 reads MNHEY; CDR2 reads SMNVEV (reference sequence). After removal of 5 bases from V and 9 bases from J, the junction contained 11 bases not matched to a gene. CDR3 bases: TGTGCCAGCAGTCCTTACCTAGCGGGAGGGCTGGGGCAGTACTTC. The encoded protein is CASSPYLAGGLGQYF.

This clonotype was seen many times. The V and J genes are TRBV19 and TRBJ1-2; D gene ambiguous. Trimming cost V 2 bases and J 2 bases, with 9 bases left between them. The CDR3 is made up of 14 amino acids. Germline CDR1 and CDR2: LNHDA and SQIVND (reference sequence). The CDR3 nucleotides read TGTGCCAGTAGTATAACTACGGAGAACTATGGCTACACCTTC. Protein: CASSITTENYGYTF.

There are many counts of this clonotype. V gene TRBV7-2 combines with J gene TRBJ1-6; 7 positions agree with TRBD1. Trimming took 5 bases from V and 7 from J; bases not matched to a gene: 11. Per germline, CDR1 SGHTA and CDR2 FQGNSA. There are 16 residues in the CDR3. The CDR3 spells CASSPRPGTANSPLHF. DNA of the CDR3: TGTGCCAGCAGCCCCCGGCCCGGGACAGCGAATTCACCCCTCCACTTT.

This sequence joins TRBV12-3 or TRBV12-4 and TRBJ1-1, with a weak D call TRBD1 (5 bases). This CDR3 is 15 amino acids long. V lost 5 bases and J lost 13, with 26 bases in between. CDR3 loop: CASSPIPHRSGTVFF. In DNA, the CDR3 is TGTGCCAGCAGTCCGATACCCCACAGGTCCGGTACTGTTTTCTTT.